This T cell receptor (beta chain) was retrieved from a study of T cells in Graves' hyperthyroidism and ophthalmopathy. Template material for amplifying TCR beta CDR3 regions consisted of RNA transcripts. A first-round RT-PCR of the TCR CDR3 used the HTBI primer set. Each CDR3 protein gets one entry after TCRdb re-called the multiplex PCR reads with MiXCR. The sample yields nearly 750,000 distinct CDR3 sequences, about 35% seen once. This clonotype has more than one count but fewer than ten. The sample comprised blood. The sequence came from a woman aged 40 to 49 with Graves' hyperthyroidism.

CDR3 in DNA: TGTGCCAGTAGTATTTCGGGGGAAGATAGGAACACTGAAGCTTTCTTT. Amino acids: CASSISGEDRNTEAFF. The chain combines TRBV19 with TRBJ1-1; weak D call: TRBD1 (5 bases). Germline V lookup: CDR1 LNHDA, CDR2 SQIVND (reference sequence). Trimming removed 3 bases from V and 1 base from J, with 15 bases in between. The CDR3 is 16 amino acids.